This is a list of T cell receptor beta chains from one sample in a study of identical twins. TCRdb analysed the 5' RACE reads with MiXCR anew, one entry per CDR3 protein. This sample yields about 700,000 distinct CDR3 sequences, of which 8.6% are seen a single time; roughly 0.9% belongs to the top ten. The sample was also linked to a second study, of yellow fever vaccine responses in identical twins.

Sequencing was done on a sample of PBMCs. The receptors were sampled from a woman aged 18-29 years in good health. Both conserved end residues are part of each CDR3. D genes are given only for firm matches. Size is omitted from some rows. Given values are once, few, many or a class for expanded clones.

TRBJ2-3,few,17,TRBV7-6,TRBD2,TGTGCCAGCAGCCCGCGACTAGCGGGAGGAGGGACAGATACGCAGTATTTT,CASSPRLAGGGTDTQYF
TRBJ2-7,few,17,TRBV7-9,TRBD2,TGTGCCAGCACCCCGACTAGCGGGAGAAATCGGTCCTACGAGCAGTACTTC,CASTPTSGRNRSYEQYF
TRBJ2-1,many,14,TRBV27,.,TGTGCCAGCGGGGTGTGGGATCCTAACAATGAGCAGTTCTTC,CASGVWDPNNEQFF
TRBJ2-2,.,17,TRBV11-3,.,TGTGCTAGCAGCTCGCCTCAAGGACAGACCTACACCGGGGAGCTGTTTTTT,CASSSPQGQTYTGELFF
TRBJ2-7,few,17,TRBV5-6,TRBD2,TGTGCCAGCAGCTTGAATTGGGTAGCGGGAGTGGGTCGGGAGCAGTACTTC,CASSLNWVAGVGREQYF
TRBJ1-3,.,16,TRBV7-9,.,TGTGCCAGCAGCTTAGGTTCCGGGCAGGGTGGAAACACCATATATTTT,CASSLGSGQGGNTIYF
TRBJ1-2,few,15,TRBV7-2,.,TGTGCCAGCAGCTTAGGCGGGTTTACTAGCTATGGCTACACCTTC,CASSLGGFTSYGYTF
TRBJ2-1,.,15,TRBV30,TRBD2,TGTGCCTGGAGTGGACTAGCGGGTTATTACAATGAGCAGTTCTTC,CAWSGLAGYYNEQFF
TRBJ2-7,few,15,TRBV12-3/TRBV12-4,TRBD2,TGTGCCAGCAGTTTACGCGGGAGGGCCAGTTACGAGCAGTACTTC,CASSLRGRASYEQYF
TRBJ2-3,few,14,TRBV7-6,TRBD1,TGTGCCAGCAGCCACAAGACAGGGGTAGATACGCAGTATTTT,CASSHKTGVDTQYF
TRBJ2-3,many,16,TRBV12-3/TRBV12-4,.,TGTGCCAGCAGTTTAGGGACAGTGGCCAAAACAGATACGCAGTATTTT,CASSLGTVAKTDTQYF
TRBJ2-1,.,16,TRBV5-1,TRBD1,TGCGCCAGCAGCTTGGTGGGACAGGGGATGTACAATGAGCAGTTCTTC,CASSLVGQGMYNEQFF
TRBJ2-1,.,14,TRBV2,TRBD2,TGTGCCAGTAAGACTAGCGGGGGGGGTAATGAGCAGTTCTTC,CASKTSGGGNEQFF
TRBJ2-1,.,16,TRBV28,.,TGTGCCAGCACCCCCCCAGTCTACAAGGGGGGCAATGAGCAGTTCTTC,CASTPPVYKGGNEQFF
TRBJ2-7,.,16,TRBV6-2/TRBV6-3,TRBD2,TGTGCCAGCAGTAGTACCGGACTAGCGGGAATAAACGAGCAGTACTTC,CASSSTGLAGINEQYF
TRBJ2-3,.,18,TRBV12-3/TRBV12-4,.,TGTGCCAGCAGCACTACCATGTCTCTAGGTCGGAGGGGAGATACGCAGTATTTT,CASSTTMSLGRRGDTQYF
TRBJ2-7,many,13,TRBV28,.,TGTGCCAGCAGACCCCTTGGAGGCTACGAGCAGTACTTC,CASRPLGGYEQYF
TRBJ2-3,few,13,TRBV20-1,.,TGCAGTGCTCTGCTAGGGAGCACAGATACGCAGTATTTT,CSALLGSTDTQYF
TRBJ1-1,many,16,TRBV28,.,TGTGCCAGCAGTTTATCCCCCGGGACACAGGACACTGAAGCTTTCTTT,CASSLSPGTQDTEAFF
TRBJ2-7,many,13,TRBV3-1,.,TGTGCCAGCAGCCAAGATGGGGCCTACGAGCAGTACTTC,CASSQDGAYEQYF
TRBJ2-7,many,17,TRBV12-3/TRBV12-4,TRBD2,TGTGCCAGCAGTTTATTCGGGACTAGCGGGGTCGGCTACGAGCAGTACTTC,CASSLFGTSGVGYEQYF
TRBJ2-2,.,15,TRBV10-3,.,TGTGCCATCAGTCAGGGATTATGGGGCACCGGGGAGCTGTTTTTT,CAISQGLWGTGELFF